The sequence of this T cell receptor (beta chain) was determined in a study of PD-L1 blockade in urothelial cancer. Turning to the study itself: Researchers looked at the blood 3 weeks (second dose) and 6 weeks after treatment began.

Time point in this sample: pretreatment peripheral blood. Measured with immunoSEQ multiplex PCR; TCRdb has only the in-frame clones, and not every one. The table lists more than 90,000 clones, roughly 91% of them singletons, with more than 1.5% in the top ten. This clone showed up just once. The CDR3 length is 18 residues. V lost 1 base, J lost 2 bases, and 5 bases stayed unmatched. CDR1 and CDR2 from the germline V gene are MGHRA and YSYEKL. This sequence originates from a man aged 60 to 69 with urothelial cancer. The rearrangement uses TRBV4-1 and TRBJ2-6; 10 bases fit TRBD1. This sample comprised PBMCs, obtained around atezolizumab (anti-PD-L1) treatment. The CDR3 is CASSQVGTGAAGANVLTF. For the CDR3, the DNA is TGCGCCAGCAGCCAAGTGGGGACAGGGGCCGCTGGGGCCAACGTCCTGACTTTC.